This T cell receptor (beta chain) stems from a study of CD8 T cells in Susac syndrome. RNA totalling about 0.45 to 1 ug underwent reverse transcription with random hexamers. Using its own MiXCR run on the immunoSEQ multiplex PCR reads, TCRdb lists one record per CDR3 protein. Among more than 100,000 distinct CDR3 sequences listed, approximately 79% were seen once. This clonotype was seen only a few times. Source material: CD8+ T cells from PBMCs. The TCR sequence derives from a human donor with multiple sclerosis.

DNA for the CDR3: TGTGCCAGCAGCTTCCAGGTGAACACCGGGGAGCTGTTTTTT. It codes for CASSFQVNTGELFF. The chain recombines TRBV13 with TRBJ2-2; D gene uncertain. The CDR3 has 14 amino acids. Germline CDR1 reads PRHDT; CDR2 reads FYEKMQ (reference sequence). V gave up 3 bases and J gave up 1 base, with 6 bases separating them.